This TCR beta chain was recorded in a study of T-cell memory formation after mild COVID-19. Looking at the study overall: Among the donors, TCR clusters were largely specific to each donor.

Study-level findings and limits: Shrinking CD4+ clones were chiefly CM and EM; CD8+ ones were chiefly EMRA.

This CDR3 is 16 amino acids long. Losses at the gene ends were 5 bases for V and 3 bases for J; bases not matched to a gene: 7. Germline CDR1 reads SEHNR; CDR2 reads FQNEAQ (reference sequence). UMIs and sample barcodes were carried by the TCR alpha and TCR beta cDNA libraries that 5'RACE produced using constant-segment primers. Each CDR3 protein gets one entry after TCRdb re-called the 5' RACE reads with MiXCR. The table has 300,000 to 350,000 distinct CDR3 sequences, approximately 15% seen once; the top ten hold 21%. With respect to this clonotype: Its antigen is undetermined.

The clonotype originates from a man between 18 and 35 years old who had mild COVID-19 (a few samples of this study predate the infection). Cell type and time point are not known. The rearrangement links TRBV7-9 to TRBJ1-5; 10 nucleotides match TRBD1. The specimen sequenced was PBMCs or a T cell subset sorted from them (not recorded which). In nucleotides, the CDR3 is TGTGCCAGCAGCCTAGGGACAGGGGAGTACAATCAGCCCCAGCATTTT. It yields the protein CASSLGTGEYNQPQHF. Full variable domain (outside the CDR3, taken from reference TRBV7-9 and TRBJ1-5): DTGVSQNPRHKITKRGQNVTFRCDPISEHNRLYWYRQTLGQGPEFLTYFQNEAQLEKSRLLSDRFSAERPKGSFSTLEIQRTEQGDSAMYLCASSLGTGEYNQPQHFGDGTRLSIL.